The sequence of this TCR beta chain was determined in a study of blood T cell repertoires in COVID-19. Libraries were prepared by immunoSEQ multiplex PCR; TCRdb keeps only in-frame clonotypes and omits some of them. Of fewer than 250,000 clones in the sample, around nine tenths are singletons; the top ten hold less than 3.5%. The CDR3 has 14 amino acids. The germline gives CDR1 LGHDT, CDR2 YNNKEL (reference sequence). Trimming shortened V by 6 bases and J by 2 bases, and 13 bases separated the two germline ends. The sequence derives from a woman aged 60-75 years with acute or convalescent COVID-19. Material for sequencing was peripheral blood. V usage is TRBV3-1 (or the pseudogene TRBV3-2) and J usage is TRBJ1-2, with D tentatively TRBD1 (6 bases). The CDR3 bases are TGTGCCAGCAGGCCCCGGGGGGCGAACTATGGCTACACCTTC. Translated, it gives CASRPRGANYGYTF.